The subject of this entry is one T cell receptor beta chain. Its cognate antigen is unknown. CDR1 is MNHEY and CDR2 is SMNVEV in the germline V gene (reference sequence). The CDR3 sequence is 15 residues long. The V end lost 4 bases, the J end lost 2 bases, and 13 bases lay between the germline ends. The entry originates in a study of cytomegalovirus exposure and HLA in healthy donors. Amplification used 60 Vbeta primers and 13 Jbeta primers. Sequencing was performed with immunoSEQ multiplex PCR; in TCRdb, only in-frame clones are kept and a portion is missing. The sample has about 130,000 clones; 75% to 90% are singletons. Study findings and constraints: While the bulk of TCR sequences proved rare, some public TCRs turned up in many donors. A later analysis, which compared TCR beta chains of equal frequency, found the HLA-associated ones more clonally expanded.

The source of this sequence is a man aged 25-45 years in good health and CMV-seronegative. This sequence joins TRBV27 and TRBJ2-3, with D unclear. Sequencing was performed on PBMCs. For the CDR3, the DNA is TGTGCCAGCAGTTCTCTCGGTAGAAACACAGATACGCAGTATTTT. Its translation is CASSSLGRNTDTQYF.